This paragraph covers one T cell receptor (beta chain) sequence. The record originates from a study of blood T cell repertoires in COVID-19. Study overall: Material from acute and convalescent COVID-19 was sourced from the United States, Italy and Spain.

Assay used: immunoSEQ multiplex PCR; TCRdb lists only in-frame clones, some missing. The table includes approximately 90,000 clones, roughly 80% detected once. This CDR3 is built from 15 residues. The germline CDR1 and CDR2 sequences are SGHRS and YFSETQ. Trimming stripped 4 bases from V and 7 bases from J, with 18 bases between. This chain joins TRBV5-1 and TRBJ2-1, with D perhaps TRBD1 (5 bases). The sequence derives from a human donor in a cohort sampled during active COVID-19. The sequenced sample was peripheral blood. CDR3 amino acids: CASSTGGPSGNEQFF. CDR3 nucleotide sequence: TGCGCCAGCAGCACGGGTGGTCCCTCAGGGAATGAGCAGTTCTTC.